The clone carrying this T cell receptor (beta chain) came up a few times. Its antigen remains unknown. Germline V CDR1 and CDR2: SGHRS, YFSETQ. The V end was cut by 0 bases, the J end by 5 bases, with 8 bases between. The CDR3 is 13 amino acids. This record belongs to a study of cytomegalovirus exposure and HLA in healthy donors. Background on the study: A prior study identified approximately 120 million unique TCR beta sequences from roughly 170 million T cells. In terms of ancestry, the Caucasian-associated cluster contained more than 65% of the roughly 400 genotyped donors.

General observations from the study: Several of the most significant clusters appeared linked to common viral pathogens, based on a later analysis. CMV serostatus was the only recorded immune exposure for donors.

With 60 Vbeta and 13 Jbeta primers, the PCR was carried out. TCRdb's copy holds only in-frame clones and misses some; the assay was immunoSEQ multiplex PCR. This table has some 190,000 clones, about three quarters appearing once. The sequence derives from a woman aged 40 to 50 in good health and CMV-seronegative. The sequenced sample consisted of PBMCs. The gene calls are TRBV5-1 and TRBJ1-1, with D maybe TRBD1 (6 bases). The CDR3 loop is CASSLGQETEAFF. In nucleotides, the CDR3 is TGCGCCAGCAGCTTGGGACAGGAAACTGAAGCTTTCTTT.